This TCR beta chain was found in a study of shared clonotypes between healthy human individuals. Across the whole study: Every donor yielded three CD4 naive, three CD4 memory, two CD8 naive and one CD8 memory plate. Study conclusions and caveats: When compared with the clonotypes that were shared by all four sorted-subset donors, the non-shared clonotypes turned out to have lower generation probabilities. Sequencing of the sorted subsets was shown by rarefaction to be incomplete despite large depth.

Sequencing used immunoSEQ multiplex PCR; TCRdb keeps in-frame clones, though not all of them. The sample comprises approximately 2.3 million clones, over 90% of which are singletons, and 0.3% to 0.4% rests with the top ten. With 3 bases removed from V and 5 bases from J, the gap between germline ends came to 10 bases. Germline V gene sequence: CDR1 SQVTM, CDR2 ANQGSEA. This CDR3 spans 12 amino acids. On this clone: Its matching antigen is unknown. In the same sample, other DNA sequences code for this CDR3.

All donors were Caucasian adults living in Nashville, Tennessee. The sequencing input was naive CD4+ T cells from PBMCs. Indicated subset: CD45RA+ positively selected. The rearrangement joins TRBV29-1 to TRBJ2-5; either TRBD1 or TRBD2 may supply D (5 bases each). This receptor was identified in a man between 18 and 29 years old in good health. Some clones in this sample may be carry-over from other donors' samples. The chain's CDR3 is CSVDSGRETQYF. The CDR3 DNA reads TGCAGCGTTGATTCGGGGCGGGAGACCCAGTACTTC.